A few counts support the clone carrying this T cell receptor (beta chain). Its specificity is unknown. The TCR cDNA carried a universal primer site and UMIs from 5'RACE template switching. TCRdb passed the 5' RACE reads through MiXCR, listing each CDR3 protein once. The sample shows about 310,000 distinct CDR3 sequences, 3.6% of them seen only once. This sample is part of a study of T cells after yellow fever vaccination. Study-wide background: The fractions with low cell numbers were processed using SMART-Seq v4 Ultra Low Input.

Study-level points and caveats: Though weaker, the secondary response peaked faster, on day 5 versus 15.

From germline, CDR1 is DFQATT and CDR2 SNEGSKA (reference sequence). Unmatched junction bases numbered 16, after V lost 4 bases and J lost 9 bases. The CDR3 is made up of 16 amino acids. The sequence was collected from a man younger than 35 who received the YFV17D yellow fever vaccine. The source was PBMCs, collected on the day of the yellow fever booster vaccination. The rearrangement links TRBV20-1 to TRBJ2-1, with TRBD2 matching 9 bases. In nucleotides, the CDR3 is TGCAGTGCTATATCGTTTGGAGCGGGGGGAAATGGTGAGCAGTTCTTC. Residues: CSAISFGAGGNGEQFF.